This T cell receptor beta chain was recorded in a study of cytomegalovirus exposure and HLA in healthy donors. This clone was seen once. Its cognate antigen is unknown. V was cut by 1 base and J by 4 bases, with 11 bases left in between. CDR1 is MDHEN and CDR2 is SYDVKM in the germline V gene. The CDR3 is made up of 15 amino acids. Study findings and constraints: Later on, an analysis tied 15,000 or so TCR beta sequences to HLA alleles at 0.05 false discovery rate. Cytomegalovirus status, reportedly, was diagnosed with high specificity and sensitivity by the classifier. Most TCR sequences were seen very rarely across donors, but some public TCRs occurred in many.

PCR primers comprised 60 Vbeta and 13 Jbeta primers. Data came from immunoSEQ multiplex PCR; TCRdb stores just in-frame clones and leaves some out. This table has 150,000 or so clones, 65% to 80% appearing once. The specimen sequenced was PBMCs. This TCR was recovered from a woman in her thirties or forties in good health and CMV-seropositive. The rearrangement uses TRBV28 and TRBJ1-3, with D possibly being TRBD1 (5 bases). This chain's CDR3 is CASSLSGGTGNTIYF. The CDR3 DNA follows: TGTGCCAGCAGTTTATCCGGGGGGACCGGAAACACCATATATTTT.